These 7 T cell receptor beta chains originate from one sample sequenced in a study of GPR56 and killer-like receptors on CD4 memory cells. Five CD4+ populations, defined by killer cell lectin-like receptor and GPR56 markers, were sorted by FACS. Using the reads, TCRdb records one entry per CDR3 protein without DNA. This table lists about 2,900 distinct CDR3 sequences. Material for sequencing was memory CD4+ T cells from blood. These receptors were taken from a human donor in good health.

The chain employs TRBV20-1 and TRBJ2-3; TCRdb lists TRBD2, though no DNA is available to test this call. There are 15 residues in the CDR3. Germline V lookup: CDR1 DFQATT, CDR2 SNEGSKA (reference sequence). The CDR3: CSAVGLAVSTDTQYF.

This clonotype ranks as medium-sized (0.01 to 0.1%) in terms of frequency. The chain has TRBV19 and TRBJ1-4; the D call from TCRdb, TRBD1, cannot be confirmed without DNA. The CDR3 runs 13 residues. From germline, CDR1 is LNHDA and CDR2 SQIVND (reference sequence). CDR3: CASQPGQAEKLFF.

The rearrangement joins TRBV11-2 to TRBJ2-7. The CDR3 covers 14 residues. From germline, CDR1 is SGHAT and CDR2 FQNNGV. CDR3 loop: CASSPQSGSYEQYF.

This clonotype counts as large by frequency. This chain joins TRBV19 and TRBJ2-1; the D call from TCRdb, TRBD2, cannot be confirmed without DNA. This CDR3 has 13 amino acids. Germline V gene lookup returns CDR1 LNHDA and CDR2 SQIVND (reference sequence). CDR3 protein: CASNSGGDNEQFF.

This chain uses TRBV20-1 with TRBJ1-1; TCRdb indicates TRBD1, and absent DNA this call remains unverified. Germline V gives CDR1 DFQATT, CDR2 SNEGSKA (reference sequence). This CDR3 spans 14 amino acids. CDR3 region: CSARDIRGSTEAFF.

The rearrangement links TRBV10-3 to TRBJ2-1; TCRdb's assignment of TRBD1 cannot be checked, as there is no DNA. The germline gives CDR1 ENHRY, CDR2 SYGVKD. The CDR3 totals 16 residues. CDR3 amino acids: CAISGCVGGPDNEQFF.

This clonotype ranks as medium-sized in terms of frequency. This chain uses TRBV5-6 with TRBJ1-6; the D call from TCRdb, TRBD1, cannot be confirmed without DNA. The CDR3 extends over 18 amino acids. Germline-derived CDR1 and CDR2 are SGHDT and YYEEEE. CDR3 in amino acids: CASSLPRTERFLDSPLHF.